A selection of T cell receptor beta chains follows, all from one sample in a study of graft-versus-host responses after intestinal transplantation. These receptors' antigens are unknown. Clones were read by immunoSEQ multiplex PCR, and TCRdb kept only the in-frame ones, dropping some. The data contain about 94,000 clones, 91% of them seen just once; the ten biggest clones take up nearly 0.5%. Sequencing used unstimulated CD8+ T cells sorted from spleen or lymph node cells, obtained before intestinal transplant. Receptors originate from a human donor who received an intestinal transplant. Each CDR3 is given with its conserved first and last residue. The D gene is left open where the match is weak. The size field is filled for only some rows; it gives once, few, many or a size class.

clone_size: NA
j_call: TRBJ1-5
cdr3_length: 14
d_call: NA
v_call: TRBV19
cdr3_nt: TGTGCCAGTAGTATAGACGGGGGGGTTCAGCCCCAGCATTTT
cdr3_aa: CASSIDGGVQPQHF

clone_size: NA
j_call: TRBJ1-2
cdr3_length: 17
d_call: NA
v_call: TRBV27
cdr3_nt: TGTGCCAGCAGTACCTCCGGGACAAACCCTTCGATCTATGGCTACACCTTC
cdr3_aa: CASSTSGTNPSIYGYTF

clone_size: NA
j_call: TRBJ1-6
cdr3_length: 18
d_call: TRBD1
v_call: TRBV12-5
cdr3_nt: TGTGCTAGTGGTTTGGTACTGACAGGGGGCTCCTATAATTCACCCCTCCACTTT
cdr3_aa: CASGLVLTGGSYNSPLHF

clone_size: NA
j_call: TRBJ1-1
cdr3_length: 13
d_call: NA
v_call: TRBV30
cdr3_nt: TGTGCCTGGAGTGTTCTGTGGAGCACTGAAGCTTTCTTT
cdr3_aa: CAWSVLWSTEAFF

clone_size: NA
j_call: TRBJ2-7
cdr3_length: 14
d_call: TRBD1
v_call: TRBV27
cdr3_nt: TGTGCCAGCAGTTTAGGGCAGGGGGCCTACGAGCAGTACTTC
cdr3_aa: CASSLGQGAYEQYF

clone_size: NA
j_call: TRBJ2-1
cdr3_length: 13
d_call: NA
v_call: TRBV28
cdr3_nt: TGTGCCAGCAGTTTCGGAGGAAAGGGTGAGCAGTTCTTC
cdr3_aa: CASSFGGKGEQFF

clone_size: NA
j_call: TRBJ2-7
cdr3_length: 12
d_call: NA
v_call: TRBV14
cdr3_nt: TGTGCCAGCAGCCATTACTCCTACGAGCAGTACTTC
cdr3_aa: CASSHYSYEQYF

clone_size: NA
j_call: TRBJ1-1
cdr3_length: 19
d_call: NA
v_call: TRBV7-6
cdr3_nt: TGTGCCAGCAGCTTAGCGGCGACACAGGGATCGCGGATGAACACTGAAGCTTTCTTT
cdr3_aa: CASSLAATQGSRMNTEAFF

clone_size: NA
j_call: TRBJ2-7
cdr3_length: 15
d_call: TRBD1
v_call: TRBV28
cdr3_nt: TGTGCCAGCAGGCAGGGGGCAGGGGAATCCGACGAGCAGTACTTC
cdr3_aa: CASRQGAGESDEQYF

clone_size: once
j_call: TRBJ1-5
cdr3_length: 16
d_call: NA
v_call: TRBV4-3
cdr3_nt: TGCGCCAGCAGCCAAGATCCGGGGTCCTCCAATCAGCCCCAGCATTTT
cdr3_aa: CASSQDPGSSNQPQHF

clone_size: NA
j_call: TRBJ2-7
cdr3_length: 18
d_call: TRBD2
v_call: TRBV5-4
cdr3_nt: TGTGCCAGCAGCCACGGGACTAGCGGGAGGGCATATGCGTACGAGCAGTACTTC
cdr3_aa: CASSHGTSGRAYAYEQYF

clone_size: NA
j_call: TRBJ2-5
cdr3_length: 15
d_call: TRBD1
v_call: TRBV7-7
cdr3_nt: TGTGCCAGCAGCCCCTCGCGGACAGGGCGAGAGACCCAGTACTTC
cdr3_aa: CASSPSRTGRETQYF

clone_size: few
j_call: TRBJ2-7
cdr3_length: 14
d_call: NA
v_call: TRBV4-2
cdr3_nt: TGTGCCAGCAGCCACCGGGACTCCACCTACGAGCAGTACTTC
cdr3_aa: CASSHRDSTYEQYF

clone_size: NA
j_call: TRBJ2-1
cdr3_length: 13
d_call: NA
v_call: TRBV21-1
cdr3_nt: TGTGCCAGCAGCAACCTGGGAGAGCATGAGCAGTTCTTC
cdr3_aa: CASSNLGEHEQFF

clone_size: NA
j_call: TRBJ2-7
cdr3_length: 15
d_call: NA
v_call: TRBV4-3
cdr3_nt: TGCGCCAGCAGCCAAGGTGCAGGGGATGGGTACGAGCAGTACTTC
cdr3_aa: CASSQGAGDGYEQYF

clone_size: NA
j_call: TRBJ2-3
cdr3_length: 15
d_call: TRBD1
v_call: TRBV19
cdr3_nt: TGTGCCAGTAGGACGGGACAGGCTAGCACAGATACGCAGTATTTT
cdr3_aa: CASRTGQASTDTQYF

clone_size: NA
j_call: TRBJ2-3
cdr3_length: 15
d_call: TRBD1
v_call: TRBV7-2
cdr3_nt: TGTGCCAGCAGCTTAGGCACAGGGGGATCAGATACGCAGTATTTT
cdr3_aa: CASSLGTGGSDTQYF

clone_size: once
j_call: TRBJ2-7
cdr3_length: 14
d_call: TRBD1
v_call: TRBV5-1
cdr3_nt: TGCGCCAGCAGCTTAAGGACAGGGATCTACGAGCAGTACTTC
cdr3_aa: CASSLRTGIYEQYF

clone_size: NA
j_call: TRBJ1-6
cdr3_length: 16
d_call: NA
v_call: TRBV4-3
cdr3_nt: TGCGCCAGCAGCCAAGATTGGGGCCTCTATAATTCACCCCTCCACTTT
cdr3_aa: CASSQDWGLYNSPLHF

clone_size: NA
j_call: TRBJ2-1
cdr3_length: 13
d_call: TRBD2
v_call: TRBV5-1
cdr3_nt: TGCGCCAGCAGCCAGCGGGGGGGCGGTGAGCAGTTCTTC
cdr3_aa: CASSQRGGGEQFF

clone_size: NA
j_call: TRBJ1-1
cdr3_length: 14
d_call: NA
v_call: TRBV19
cdr3_nt: TGTGCCAGTAGTATGACAGGAATGAGGCCTGAAGCTTTCTTT
cdr3_aa: CASSMTGMRPEAFF

clone_size: NA
j_call: TRBJ2-1
cdr3_length: 15
d_call: TRBD2
v_call: TRBV5-4
cdr3_nt: TGTGCCAGCAGCCTTCCGGGACTAGCGGGCAATGAGCAGTTCTTC
cdr3_aa: CASSLPGLAGNEQFF

clone_size: once
j_call: TRBJ1-1
cdr3_length: 12
d_call: NA
v_call: TRBV30
cdr3_nt: TGTGCCTTTCAGGGAGGCTGGACCGAAGCTTTCTTT
cdr3_aa: CAFQGGWTEAFF

clone_size: NA
j_call: TRBJ2-7
cdr3_length: 11
d_call: TRBD1
v_call: TRBV11-2
cdr3_nt: TGTGCCAGCAGCTGGGACAGCCCCCTGTACTTC
cdr3_aa: CASSWDSPLYF

clone_size: NA
j_call: TRBJ2-7
cdr3_length: 14
d_call: NA
v_call: TRBV18
cdr3_nt: TGTGCCAGCTCACCACAGGGGATCGGATACGAGCAGTACTTC
cdr3_aa: CASSPQGIGYEQYF

clone_size: NA
j_call: TRBJ2-7
cdr3_length: 16
d_call: TRBD2
v_call: TRBV27
cdr3_nt: TGTGCCAGCAGTTCCACCGGGACTAGCGGATACTACGAGCAGTACTTC
cdr3_aa: CASSSTGTSGYYEQYF

clone_size: NA
j_call: TRBJ2-7
cdr3_length: 14
d_call: TRBD1
v_call: TRBV6-1
cdr3_nt: TGTGCCAGCAGTCCCCGGGACAGTACCTACGAGCAGTACTTC
cdr3_aa: CASSPRDSTYEQYF

clone_size: NA
j_call: TRBJ2-7
cdr3_length: 18
d_call: TRBD2
v_call: TRBV30
cdr3_nt: TGTGCCTGGAGGGGCCCCGGGCTACGAGCGGGAGTAGGTGACGAGCAGTACTTC
cdr3_aa: CAWRGPGLRAGVGDEQYF

clone_size: NA
j_call: TRBJ2-1
cdr3_length: 16
d_call: TRBD2
v_call: TRBV19
cdr3_nt: TGTGCCAGTAGTCCCGTGGGTAGCGGGAGTTGGAATGAGCAGTTCTTC
cdr3_aa: CASSPVGSGSWNEQFF